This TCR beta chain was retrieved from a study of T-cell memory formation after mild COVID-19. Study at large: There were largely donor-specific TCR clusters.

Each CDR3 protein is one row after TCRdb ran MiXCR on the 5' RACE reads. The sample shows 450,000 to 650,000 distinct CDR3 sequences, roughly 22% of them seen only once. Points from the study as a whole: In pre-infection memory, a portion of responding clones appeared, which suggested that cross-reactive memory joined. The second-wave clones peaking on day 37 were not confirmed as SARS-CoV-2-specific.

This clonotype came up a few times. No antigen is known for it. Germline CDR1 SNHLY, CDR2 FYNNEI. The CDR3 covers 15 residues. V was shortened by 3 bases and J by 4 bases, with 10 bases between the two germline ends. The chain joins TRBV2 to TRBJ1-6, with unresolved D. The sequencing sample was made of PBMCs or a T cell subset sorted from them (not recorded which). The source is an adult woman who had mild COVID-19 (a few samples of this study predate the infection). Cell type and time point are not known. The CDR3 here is CASSEGMGYNSPLHF. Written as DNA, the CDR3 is TGTGCCAGCAGTGAGGGCATGGGATATAATTCACCCCTCCACTTT.